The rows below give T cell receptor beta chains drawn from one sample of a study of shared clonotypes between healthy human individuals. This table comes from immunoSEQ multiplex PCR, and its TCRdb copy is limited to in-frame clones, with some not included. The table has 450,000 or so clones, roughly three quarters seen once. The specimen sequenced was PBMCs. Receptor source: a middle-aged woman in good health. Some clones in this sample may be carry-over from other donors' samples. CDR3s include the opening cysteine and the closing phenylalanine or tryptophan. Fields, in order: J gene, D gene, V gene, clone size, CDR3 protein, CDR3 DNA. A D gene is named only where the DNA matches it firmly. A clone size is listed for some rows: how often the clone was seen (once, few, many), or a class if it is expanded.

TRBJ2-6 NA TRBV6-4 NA CASAGQSSGANVLTF TGTGCCAGCGCGGGACAGTCCTCTGGGGCCAACGTCCTGACTTTC
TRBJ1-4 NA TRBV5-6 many CASSPSRPIEKLFF TGTGCCAGCAGCCCTAGCCGCCCGATCGAAAAACTGTTTTTT
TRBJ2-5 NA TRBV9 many CASSPQDSQETQYF TGTGCCAGCAGCCCCCAAGACAGTCAAGAGACCCAGTACTTC
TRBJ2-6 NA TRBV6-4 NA CASPHGANVLTF TGTGCCAGCCCTCATGGGGCCAACGTCCTGACTTTC
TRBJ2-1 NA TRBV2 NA CASSEDQGEVEQFF TGTGCCAGCAGTGAAGACCAGGGGGAGGTTGAGCAGTTCTTC
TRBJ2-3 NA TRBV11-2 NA CASSLAPGLGTDTQYF TGTGCCAGCAGCTTAGCCCCGGGCCTCGGCACAGATACGCAGTATTTT
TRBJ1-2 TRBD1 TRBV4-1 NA CASSPDRRNYGYTF TGCGCCAGCAGCCCGGACAGGAGAAACTATGGCTACACCTTC
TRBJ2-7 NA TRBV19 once CASSPGTLRVGQYF TGTGCCAGTAGCCCGGGGACCCTACGAGTTGGGCAGTACTTC
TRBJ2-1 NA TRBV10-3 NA CAISPDGYNEQFF TGTGCCATCAGCCCTGACGGTTACAATGAGCAGTTCTTC
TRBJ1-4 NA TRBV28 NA CASRRGTNEKLFF TGTGCCAGCAGAAGGGGTACTAATGAAAAACTGTTTTTT
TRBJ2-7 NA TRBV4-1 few CASSLAVPYEQYF TGCGCCAGCAGCCTTGCGGTACCCTACGAGCAGTACTTC
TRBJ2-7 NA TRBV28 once CASNSAYEQYF TGTGCCAGCAACAGCGCCTACGAGCAGTACTTC
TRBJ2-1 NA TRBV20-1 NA CSASGVDEQFF TGCAGTGCTTCGGGGGTCGATGAGCAGTTCTTC
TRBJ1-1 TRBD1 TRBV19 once CASRGQMNTEAFF TGTGCCAGTCGGGGACAGATGAACACTGAAGCTTTCTTT
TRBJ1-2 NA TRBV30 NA CAWSVEELSGYTF TGTGCCTGGAGTGTGGAGGAGCTGAGTGGCTACACCTTC
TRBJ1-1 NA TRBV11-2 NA CASSLVGGGRAFF TGTGCCAGCAGCTTAGTAGGTGGAGGGCGAGCTTTCTTT
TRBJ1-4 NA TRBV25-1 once CARSGCGGYTNEKLFF TGTGCCAGGAGTGGATGTGGGGGCTACACTAATGAAAAACTGTTTTTT
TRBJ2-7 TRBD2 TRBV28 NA CASSGLAGVDEQYF TGTGCCAGCAGTGGACTAGCGGGAGTTGACGAGCAGTACTTC
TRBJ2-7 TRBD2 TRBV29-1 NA CSVHVGLPGLGLAGGPGSYEQYF TGCAGCGTTCATGTGGGCCTCCCCGGCCTAGGGCTAGCGGGAGGGCCGGGCTCCTACGAGCAGTACTTC
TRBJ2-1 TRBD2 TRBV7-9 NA CASTLAGGVINEQFF TGTGCCAGCACCCTAGCGGGAGGTGTAATCAATGAGCAGTTCTTC
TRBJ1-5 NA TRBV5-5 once CASSLEQLDPQHF TGTGCCAGCAGCTTGGAACAGTTAGATCCCCAGCATTTT
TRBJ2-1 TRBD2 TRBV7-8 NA CASSLAGSYNEQFF TGTGCCAGCAGTTTAGCGGGCTCCTACAATGAGCAGTTCTTC
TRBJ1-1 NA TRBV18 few CASSPSILPDTEAFF TGTGCCAGCTCACCATCGATTTTACCCGACACTGAAGCTTTCTTT